A single sample is the source of the 7 T cell receptor beta chains below, sequenced in a study of shared clonotypes between healthy human individuals. Clones were sequenced by immunoSEQ multiplex PCR, and TCRdb holds only the in-frame ones, with some missing. The profile shows about 2.1 million clones, about 92% of them singletons. The naive CD8 fraction comprised CD45RO-negative cells positively selected for CCR7 and excluded terminally differentiated effector memory CD45RA+ cells. The source material was naive CD8+ T cells from PBMCs. These receptors all come from a man younger than 35 in good health. Some clones in this sample may be carry-over from other donors' samples.

The chain employs TRBV5-6 and TRBJ1-2, with D perhaps TRBD1 (6 bases). The germline V and J ends were trimmed by 4 bases and 7 bases, with 14 bases remaining between them. The CDR3 has 13 residues. Per germline, CDR1 SGHDT and CDR2 YYEEEE. Here the CDR3 reads CASSQTGALGYTF. The CDR3, as DNA: TGTGCCAGCAGCCAGACAGGCGCCCTTGGCTACACCTTC.

This clone was counted between two and nine times. The genes are TRBV30 and TRBJ1-1; no clear D. Germline V gene sequence: CDR1 GTSNPN, CDR2 SVGIG (reference sequence). The CDR3 sequence is 13 residues long. V lost 3 bases and J lost 4, with 12 bases in between. In nucleotides, the CDR3 is TGTGCCTGGAGCCCGCAGGTTGGCACTGAAGCTTTCTTT. It specifies CAWSPQVGTEAFF.

DNA of the CDR3: TGCGCCAGCAGCCAAGATTGGGGGACAGGGGGAACTTACGAGCAGTTCTTC. This encodes CASSQDWGTGGTYEQFF. This chain joins TRBV4-1 and TRBJ2-1, with TRBD1 matching 11 bases. The CDR3 contains 17 residues. J lost 10 bases, V lost 0 bases, and 11 bases had no gene match. The V gene's germline CDR1 is MGHRA and CDR2 YSYEKL.

The V gene is TRBV29-1, the J gene TRBJ1-1; D gene ambiguous. The germline V gene encodes CDR1 SQVTM and CDR2 ANQGSEA. The CDR3 is 13 amino acids. Trimming pared 1 base from V and 6 bases from J, leaving 12 bases between. The CDR3 DNA is TGCAGCGTTGAAGGTTTTGGCAGCCCTGAAGCTTTCTTT. It encodes CSVEGFGSPEAFF.

V usage is TRBV19 and J usage is TRBJ2-1, with 7 positions matching TRBD1. The germline CDR1 and CDR2 sequences are LNHDA and SQIVND (reference sequence). CDR3 size: 16 residues. Trimming cost V 9 bases and J 0 bases; bases outside gene matches: 11. DNA for the CDR3: TGTGCCAGGATTAACAGGGGCAGCATCTCCTACAATGAGCAGTTCTTC. Translation: CARINRGSISYNEQFF.

The genes are TRBV4-1 and TRBJ2-7, with 13 bases matching TRBD2. J gave up 5 bases and V 5 bases, and 6 bases lay outside the gene matches. Germline V gene sequence: CDR1 MGHRA, CDR2 YSYEKL. This CDR3 comprises 15 residues. CDR3 sequence (DNA): TGCGCCAGCAGCACAAGACTAGCGGGAGGTAACGAGCAGTACTTC. The encoded protein is CASSTRLAGGNEQYF.

The sample holds one count of this clone. This chain joins TRBV7-9 and TRBJ2-3, with 7 bases fitting TRBD2. Germline loops: CDR1 SEHNR, CDR2 FQNEAQ (reference sequence). The CDR3 sequence is 15 residues long. With 2 bases clipped from V and 3 bases from J, the junction kept 5 bases outside the gene matches. The CDR3 region has the DNA TGTGCCAGCAGCTTACTAGCGGCCCCAACAGATACGCAGTATTTT. This translates into CASSLLAAPTDTQYF.